The next 11 T cell receptor beta chains were all read from a single sample in a study of T cells in Graves' hyperthyroidism and ophthalmopathy (dated by TCRdb to between 2019 and 2020). Libraries were prepared through multiplex PCR. Reads for this sample came from an Illumina HiSeq 2000. Amplification of TCR beta CDR3 regions was carried out from RNA transcripts. A first-round RT-PCR of the TCR CDR3 used the HTBI primer set with the Qiagen OneStep RT-PCR kit. The raw public data were reprocessed by TCRdb itself: fastp quality trimming at Q25, MiXCR clonotype calling, in-frame beta chains only. Each CDR3 protein gets just one entry, which takes the most common genes and DNA from the rows behind it. Present in this sample are about 560,000 distinct CDR3 sequences, over 15% of which were seen just once. The top ten clonotypes cover approximately 18% of the sample. The sequenced sample was blood. These receptors originate from a woman aged 18-29 years with Graves' hyperthyroidism.

The sample holds many counts of this clonotype. This chain joins TRBV28 and TRBJ1-5; 7 bases align to TRBD1. V lost 7 bases to trimming and J lost 3 bases; unmatched junction nucleotides: 12. The CDR3 length is 16 residues. The germline CDR1 and CDR2 sequences are MDHEN and SYDVKM. The CDR3 DNA is TGTGCCAGCAACCAGGCCCGGACAGGCTACAATCAGCCCCAGCATTTT. It yields the protein CASNQARTGYNQPQHF. The entire variable domain, with the rest obtained from reference TRBV28 and TRBJ1-5, is as follows: DVKVTQSSRYLVKRTGEKVFLECVQDMDHENMFWYRQDPGLGLRLIYFSYDVKMKEKGDIPEGYSVSREKKERFSLILESASTNQTSMYLCASNQARTGYNQPQHFGDGTRLSIL.

This clonotype was seen more than once but under ten times. The chain employs TRBV5-5 and TRBJ2-5; TRBD2 agrees at 8 bases. V lost 4 bases, J lost 4 bases, and 18 bases stayed unmatched. In germline, CDR1 is SGHKS, CDR2 YYEKEE (reference sequence). This CDR3 is built from 18 residues. The CDR3 nucleotides are TGTGCCAGCAGCGTCGGGACTAGTAGTTCCGTCCTCACAGAGACCCAGTACTTC. It encodes CASSVGTSSSVLTETQYF. The full variable domain, with the rest looked up from reference TRBV5-5 and TRBJ2-5, is DAGVTQSPTHLIKTRGQQVTLRCSPISGHKSVSWYQQVLGQGPQFIFQYYEKEERGRGNFPDRFSARQFPNYSSELNVNALLLGDSALYLCASSVGTSSSVLTETQYFGPGTRLLVL.

The chain employs TRBV25-1 and TRBJ1-6; 7 bases align to TRBD1. CDR3 length equals 15 residues. V gave up 2 bases and J gave up 4 bases; unmatched junction bases: 2. Per germline, CDR1 MGHDK and CDR2 SYGVNS. For the CDR3, the DNA is TGTGCCAGCAGTGAAGACAGGGTTTATAATTCACCCCTCCACTTT. It codes for CASSEDRVYNSPLHF.

Note on this clonotype: A read error may be the cause here, since a much bigger clone is one base away. The rearrangement links TRBV7-6 to TRBJ2-3, with 7 bases aligning to TRBD1. The CDR3 has 15 residues. The germline CDR1 and CDR2 sequences are SGHVS and FNYEAQ. V was pared by 4 bases and J by 1 base, with 5 bases of the junction left unmatched. The chain's CDR3 is CASSSTGWGTDTQYF. CDR3 nucleotide sequence: TGTGCCAGCAGCTCGACAGGGTGGGGCACAGATACGCAGTATTTT. The variable domain in full, completed from reference TRBV7-6 and TRBJ2-3, reads GAGVSQSPRYKVTKRGQDVALRCDPISGHVSLYWYRQALGQGPEFLTYFNYEAQQDKSGLPNDRFSAERPEGSISTLTIQRTEQRDSAMYRCASSSTGWGTDTQYFGPGTRLTVL.

This clonotype was observed a handful of times. The chain couples TRBV28 to TRBJ2-7; TRBD1 aligns across 10 bases. CDR1 and CDR2 (germline): MDHEN, SYDVKM. Trimming at V came to 3 bases and at J to 2 bases, leaving 10 bases not matched to a gene. This CDR3 has 17 residues. CDR3 coding DNA: TGTGCCAGCAGTTTGGGACAGGGGATAGAGCGGACCTACGAGCAGTACTTC. Amino acids: CASSLGQGIERTYEQYF. Full variable domain (missing parts from reference TRBV28 and TRBJ2-7): DVKVTQSSRYLVKRTGEKVFLECVQDMDHENMFWYRQDPGLGLRLIYFSYDVKMKEKGDIPEGYSVSREKKERFSLILESASTNQTSMYLCASSLGQGIERTYEQYFGPGTRLTVT.

This clonotype was recorded many times. The chain uses TRBV7-2 and TRBJ2-3; 12 bases fit TRBD2. CDR1 and CDR2 from the germline V gene are SGHTA and FQGNSA. V lost 4 bases and J lost 7; bases outside the gene matches: 6. The CDR3 is made up of 15 amino acids. CDR3 sequence (DNA): TGTGCCAGCAGCTCCGGGACTAGCGGGCGGAATACGCAGTATTTT. This sequence encodes CASSSGTSGRNTQYF. Based on the CDR3 plus reference TRBV7-2 and TRBJ2-3, the full variable domain is GAGVSQSPSNKVTEKGKDVELRCDPISGHTALYWYRQSLGQGLEFLIYFQGNSAPDKSGLPSDRFSAERTGGSVSTLTIQRTQQEDSAVYLCASSSGTSGRNTQYFGPGTRLTVL.

This clonotype has more than one count but fewer than ten. This chain joins TRBV5-1 and TRBJ1-3; 7 bases are a match to TRBD1. The CDR3 covers 17 residues. The J segment lost 0 bases and the V segment lost 3 bases, leaving 9 bases of the junction unmatched. Germline V gives CDR1 SGHRS, CDR2 YFSETQ. The chain's CDR3 is CASSSRPGTASGNTIYF. In DNA, the CDR3 is TGCGCCAGCAGCTCTCGACCTGGGACAGCCTCTGGAAACACCATATATTTT.

The rearrangement uses TRBV10-3 and TRBJ1-2; unclear D gene. V was trimmed by 4 bases and J by 7 bases, leaving 13 bases between them. The CDR3 has 13 amino acids. Germline V gives CDR1 ENHRY, CDR2 SYGVKD. CDR3 amino acids: CAISAMERAGYTF. The CDR3 DNA follows: TGTGCCATCAGTGCTATGGAGCGCGCTGGCTACACCTTC.

This clonotype was observed many times. V is TRBV7-2 and J is TRBJ2-7; D uncertain. Per the germline V gene, CDR1 is SGHTA and CDR2 is FQGNSA. V lost 3 bases, J lost 1 base, and 10 bases lay in between. The CDR3 consists of 14 residues. The CDR3 sequence: CASSFSRMSYEQYF. The CDR3 nucleotides are TGTGCCAGCAGCTTTTCCCGGATGTCCTACGAGCAGTACTTC.

Note on this clonotype: Since a much larger clone is just one base distant, this may be a read error. The rearrangement uses TRBV12-3 or TRBV12-4 and TRBJ1-1; D remains unclear. Trimming left V 8 bases short and J 1 base short, with 20 bases between. This CDR3 comprises 16 residues. CDR3 loop: CASSHGGRSQNTEAFF. CDR3 in DNA: TGTGCCAGCTCTCACGGAGGACGGAGCCAGAACACTGAAGCTTTCTTT.

A word on this clonotype: A read error may produce the germline difference seen at one junction end. The rearrangement links TRBV6-6 to TRBJ2-5; tentative D call: TRBD2 (5 bases). This CDR3 is built from 15 residues. Per the germline V gene, CDR1 is MNHNY and CDR2 is SVGAGI (reference sequence). Here the CDR3 DNA reads TGTGCCAGCAGTTACTCGGGCGGGCCTAAAGAGACCCAGTGCTTC. Protein: CASSYSGGPKETQCF.